Listed here are 22 T cell receptor beta chains from one sample, sequenced in a study of CD8+ T cells in alopecia areata. Extracted from the samples, RNA was reverse transcribed into cDNA to serve as the sequencing template. The data were produced by immunoSEQ multiplex PCR, yet TCRdb's version contains in-frame clones alone and is incomplete. The sample holds hundreds of thousands of clones, 45% to 70% seen once. Treatment in this sample: oral pan-JAK inhibitor, 5-10 mg twice daily. Material: CD4+ T cells sorted from blood, obtained around week 54, from a patient treated with tofacitinib. Source of these receptors: a human donor with alopecia areata.

This clone was seen a few times. The rearrangement uses TRBV10-3 and TRBJ2-5; 9 bases agree with TRBD1. This CDR3 contains 15 residues. Germline CDR1 ENHRY, CDR2 SYGVKD. Trimming at V came to 6 bases and at J to 5 bases, leaving 10 bases not matched to a gene. CDR3 DNA: TGTGCCATCAGGCCTGGGACAGGGATGCGGGAGACCCAGTACTTC. Its translation: CAIRPGTGMRETQYF.

This clone came up a few times. The CDR3 bases are TGCGCCAGCAGCTTGGATGGGGGCCATTCACCCCTCCACTTT. Its translation: CASSLDGGHSPLHF. V gene TRBV5-1 combines with J gene TRBJ1-6; D perhaps matches TRBD1 (6 bases). CDR3 length equals 14 residues. From germline, CDR1 is SGHRS and CDR2 YFSETQ. V was pared by 0 bases and J by 8 bases, with 9 bases between.

This clone has a single count. This rearrangement joins TRBV27 to TRBJ2-5; 13 bases are shared with TRBD2. Per germline, CDR1 MNHEY and CDR2 SMNVEV (reference sequence). The V gene end was trimmed by 5 bases and the J gene end by 5 bases; junction bases not matched to a gene: 8. The CDR3 is 16 amino acids. The CDR3 loop is CASSRRLAGGLETQYF. The CDR3 nucleotides are TGTGCCAGCAGTAGGCGACTAGCGGGGGGTCTGGAGACCCAGTACTTC.

Only a few counts were recorded for this clone. The chain combines TRBV7-2 with TRBJ2-7; no clear D. Germline values: CDR1 SGHTA, CDR2 FQGNSA. The CDR3 extends over 13 amino acids. Deletions cut 6 bases from V and 0 bases from J, with 9 bases between. CDR3 sequence (DNA): TGTGCCAGCAGTTCTCGGGTCTCCTACGAGCAGTACTTC. Translating gives CASSSRVSYEQYF.

The V and J genes are TRBV7-6 and TRBJ2-3; 8 positions match TRBD1. Germline loops: CDR1 SGHVS, CDR2 FNYEAQ. J gave up 2 bases and V 2 bases, and 3 bases lay outside the gene matches. The CDR3 has 15 residues. The DNA of the CDR3 is TGTGCCAGCAGCTTACATCAGGGGGCCACAGATACGCAGTATTTT. This sequence encodes CASSLHQGATDTQYF.

V gene TRBV7-2 combines with J gene TRBJ2-3, with D tentatively TRBD1 (6 bases). Germline V gene data show CDR1 as SGHTA and CDR2 as FQGNSA. The CDR3 is 15 residues long. V was shortened by 1 base and J by 2 bases, with 10 bases between the two germline ends. DNA for the CDR3: TGTGCCAGCAGCTTAGTTGGGACATACACAGATACGCAGTATTTT. Protein product: CASSLVGTYTDTQYF.

The chain is built from TRBV6-1 and TRBJ2-1; 7 bases line up with TRBD1. J lost 7 bases, V lost 6 bases, and 9 bases had no gene match. The CDR3 is 14 residues long. The germline gives CDR1 MNHNS, CDR2 SASEGT. CDR3 in amino acids: CASRSITGDNEQFF. The CDR3 DNA reads TGTGCCAGCAGGTCGATTACAGGGGATAATGAGCAGTTCTTC.

This clone was detected only once. J is TRBJ1-6 and V is TRBV7-9; D is ambiguous. The V and J ends lost 8 bases and 8 bases respectively, with 13 bases between them. Germline V CDR1 and CDR2: SEHNR, FQNEAQ (reference sequence). This CDR3 spans 13 amino acids. The CDR3 bases are TGTGCCAGCGGTTTCTTGAGCTATTCACCCCTCCACTTT. Translation gives CASGFLSYSPLHF.

The chain employs TRBV5-1 and TRBJ1-1, with a tentative D call TRBD1 (6 bases). The CDR3 has 15 amino acids. Looked up from germline, CDR1 is SGHRS and CDR2 is YFSETQ. The V and J ends lost 0 bases and 1 base respectively, with 10 bases between them. For the CDR3, the DNA is TGCGCCAGCAGCTTGGTAATACAGGGGAACACTGAAGCTTTCTTT. Its translation: CASSLVIQGNTEAFF.

The V gene is TRBV11-2, the J gene TRBJ1-1, with D possibly matching TRBD1 (5 bases). This CDR3 contains 13 residues. Germline V lookup: CDR1 SGHAT, CDR2 FQNNGV. The V and J ends lost 9 bases and 3 bases respectively, with 14 bases between them. This CDR3 is CASRKDRDTEAFF. CDR3 in DNA: TGTGCCAGTCGGAAAGACAGAGACACTGAAGCTTTCTTT.

The chain links TRBV29-1 to TRBJ2-1; D tentatively fits TRBD1 or TRBD2 (6 bases each). The germline CDR1 and CDR2 sequences are SQVTM and ANQGSEA. This CDR3 contains 15 residues. With 7 bases removed from V and 0 bases from J, the gap between germline ends came to 16 bases. The CDR3 nucleotides read TGCAGCGGGGGGGCAGTGGTGAGCTCCTACAATGAGCAGTTCTTC. This codes for CSGGAVVSSYNEQFF.

This sequence joins TRBV29-1 and TRBJ1-1, with D possibly being TRBD1 (5 bases). V was pared by 6 bases and J by 5 bases, with 16 bases between. CDR1 and CDR2 (germline): SQVTM, ANQGSEA. The CDR3 length is 13 residues. CDR3 region: CSVRGDGWTEAFF. The CDR3 nucleotides read TGCAGCGTCCGGGGGGATGGATGGACTGAAGCTTTCTTT.

The J gene is TRBJ1-1, the V gene TRBV30; D gene unclear. CDR1 is GTSNPN and CDR2 is SVGIG in the germline V gene (reference sequence). The CDR3 covers 12 residues. Trimming shortened V by 2 bases and J by 8 bases, and 12 bases separated the two germline ends. CDR3 DNA: TGTGCCTGGAGTACTTCTCTAAGAGAAGCTTTCTTT. This gives the protein CAWSTSLREAFF.

V usage is TRBV11-2 and J usage is TRBJ1-5; 8 bases align to TRBD1. Germline V CDR1 and CDR2: SGHAT, FQNNGV. Germline trimming cut 4 bases from V and 6 bases from J; bases unmatched to any gene: 5. The CDR3 contains 14 residues. CDR3 region: CASSSGTGFQPQHF. For the CDR3, the DNA is TGTGCCAGCAGCTCTGGGACAGGCTTTCAGCCCCAGCATTTT.

In its sample, this clone was seen a few times. The chain is built from TRBV1 and TRBJ2-6; the table's TRBD1 call for D was not verified on the DNA. TRBV1 is reported as a pseudogene. The CDR3 loop spans 18 amino acids. The CDR3 DNA is TGCACCAGCAGCCAAGCGGGACAGAGGGTCTCTGGGGCCAACGTCCTGACTTTC. It yields the protein CTSSQAGQRVSGANVLTF.

A few counts support this clone. This sequence joins TRBV4-3 and TRBJ2-1; 10 positions match TRBD2. This CDR3 region has 16 residues. V shed 0 bases and J 9 bases; nucleotides not matched to a gene: 8. Germline CDR1 is LGHNA and CDR2 is YSLEER. CDR3 sequence: CASSQDQRGGHSEQFF. DNA for the CDR3: TGCGCCAGCAGCCAAGACCAGCGGGGGGGCCACTCTGAGCAGTTCTTC.

This clone appeared a few times. The CDR3, as DNA: TGTGCCTGGGGGACAGGGGGGGAAGGTGGCTACACCTTC. It yields the protein CAWGTGGEGGYTF. The chain couples TRBV30 to TRBJ1-2, with 11 bases aligning to TRBD1. Germline CDR1 is GTSNPN and CDR2 is SVGIG (reference sequence). The CDR3 covers 13 residues. Trimming took 5 bases from V and 7 from J; bases not matched to a gene: 6.

V gene TRBV4-1 combines with J gene TRBJ1-3; 11 nucleotides line up with TRBD1. The J segment lost 2 bases and the V segment lost 3 bases, leaving 15 bases of the junction unmatched. The CDR3 is 20 amino acids. From germline, CDR1 is MGHRA and CDR2 YSYEKL. CDR3 sequence: CASSHTEGTGGAKAGNTIYF. The CDR3 DNA reads as TGCGCCAGCAGCCACACCGAAGGGACAGGGGGAGCCAAGGCTGGAAACACCATATATTTT.

This chain uses TRBV6-6 with TRBJ2-3, with D hard to call. CDR1 and CDR2 from the germline V gene are MNHNY and SVGAGI (reference sequence). CDR3 length: 13 residues. Trimming stripped 4 bases from V and 4 bases from J, with 9 bases between. Here the CDR3 DNA reads TGTGCCAGCAGTTCGGGTACGGCAGATACGCAGTATTTT. It translates to CASSSGTADTQYF.

The V call is TRBV4-3, the J call TRBJ1-1; unclear D gene. This CDR3 is built from 14 residues. Germline CDR1 LGHNA, CDR2 YSLEER. Between the trimmed V and J ends, which lost 0 bases and 8 bases, there was a span of 13 bases. This chain's CDR3 is CASSQEPRSGEAFF. CDR3 in DNA: TGCGCCAGCAGCCAAGAACCCCGTTCGGGGGAAGCTTTCTTT.

The chain employs TRBV2 and TRBJ2-7; 7 bases match TRBD1. The V gene's germline CDR1 is SNHLY and CDR2 FYNNEI. This CDR3 has 14 amino acids. The V gene end was trimmed by 6 bases and the J gene end by 2 bases; junction bases not matched to a gene: 7. The CDR3 region has the DNA TGTGCCAGCAGACTCGGACAGGCCGCCTACGAGCAGTACTTC. Protein product: CASRLGQAAYEQYF.

The genes are TRBV29-1 and TRBJ1-2; 8 bases are a match to TRBD1. The germline V gene encodes CDR1 SQVTM and CDR2 ANQGSEA. The CDR3 runs 15 residues. J was trimmed by 8 bases and V by 4 bases; bases with no gene match: 15. The CDR3 DNA reads as TGCAGCGTTGTTCCAGGACAGGGAGGGTCCGGCGGCTACACCTTC. It is translated as CSVVPGQGGSGGYTF.